This note documents a single T cell receptor beta chain sequence. No antigen is known for it. This entry comes from a study of cytomegalovirus exposure and HLA in healthy donors. The CDR3 length is 13 residues. The V and J ends lost 6 bases and 7 bases respectively, with 13 bases between them. The V gene's germline CDR1 is SNHLY and CDR2 FYNNEI. The PCR was carried out with 60 Vbeta primers and 13 Jbeta primers. Data came from immunoSEQ multiplex PCR; TCRdb stores just in-frame clones and leaves some out. The data hold fewer than 75,000 clones, with roughly 84% observed a single time. General study findings and limits: Follow-up analysis later connected one missense variant in DCLRE1C with trimming of TCR beta V- and J-genes.

The sequence was collected from a man aged 25-45 years in good health and CMV-seronegative. The specimen sequenced was PBMCs. The chain carries TRBV2 and TRBJ2-4; possible D gene TRBD2, 5 bases. CDR3 nucleotide sequence: TGTGCCAGCAGCGCGGACTCCCTTAACATTCAGTACTTC. This translates into CASSADSLNIQYF.